These T cell receptor beta chains were read from a single sample in a study of T cells after yellow fever vaccination. TCRdb itself ran the 5' RACE reads through MiXCR, one entry per CDR3 protein. The table has 100,000 to 150,000 distinct CDR3 sequences, approximately 7% seen once. Sequencing was performed on CD4+ T cells sorted from PBMCs, taken approximately 11 days after the first yellow fever vaccination. The receptors come from a man aged 18 to 30 who received the YFV17D yellow fever vaccine. CDR3s include the opening cysteine and the closing phenylalanine or tryptophan.

>TRBV28|TRBJ1-2
CASGGNYGYTF
>TRBV20-1|TRBJ1-5
CSARDPGSSETQHF
>TRBV12-3/TRBV12-4|TRBJ2-2
CASVRGWPGELFF
>TRBV28|TRBJ1-4
CASLENWGQGGGNEKLFF
>TRBV18|TRBJ2-7
CASSPQGDEQYF
>TRBV29-1|TRBJ1-5
CSVGPGGNQPQHF
>TRBV30|TRBJ2-3
CAWRAGDTQYF
>TRBV27|TRBJ2-1
CASSLLAAAYNEQFF
>TRBV9|TRBJ2-5
CASSVEVWGAQETQYF
>TRBV5-8|TRBJ2-3
CASSLDRGRPDTQYF
>TRBV5-1|TRBJ1-5
CASSSDGSGPQHF
>TRBV5-1|TRBJ2-4
CASSQEALAGRRGGIQYF
>TRBV7-2|TRBJ2-3
CASSLVGWSADTQYF
>TRBV27|TRBJ2-5
CASSPIGGSETQYF
>TRBV5-1|TRBJ1-2
CASSLFDGTGHNYGYTF
>TRBV9|TRBJ2-3
CASSSDPADTQYF
>TRBV4-1|TRBJ1-2
CASSQDIRVLRDGYGYTF
>TRBV5-8|TRBJ2-5
CASSSGGASEETQYF
>TRBV6-5|TRBJ1-1
CASSSNRGPTEAFF
>TRBV12-3/TRBV12-4|TRBJ1-3
CASRSQQGAYTIYF
>TRBV7-6|TRBJ2-1
CASSLGSSGTYNEQFF
>TRBV4-3|TRBJ2-2
CASSLTGGYGGELFF
>TRBV7-6|TRBJ1-3
CASSQVGFDSGNTIYF
>TRBV7-2|TRBJ1-2
CASSFQATEYGYTF
>TRBV2|TRBJ2-3
CASSLEGARAGDTQYF
>TRBV11-2|TRBJ1-6
CASSLVSARPYNSPLHF
>TRBV6-2/TRBV6-3|TRBJ1-2
CASRDYDYGYTF
>TRBV6-1|TRBJ2-7
CASSELQWEGRAWEQYF
>TRBV7-8|TRBJ2-1
CASSWTNYNEQFF
>TRBV29-1|TRBJ1-1
CSPLRVNTEAFF
>TRBV19|TRBJ1-2
CASSSPGVANYGYTF
>TRBV11-2|TRBJ2-2
CASRTLNTGELFF
>TRBV6-5|TRBJ1-2
CASSYVQALDGYTF
>TRBV6-1|TRBJ1-1
CASSKGTANTEAFF
>TRBV10-2|TRBJ2-3
CASSEMIRSTQYF
>TRBV6-5|TRBJ2-4
CASSYSGRWNKNIQYF
>TRBV5-1|TRBJ2-5
CASSLVVGETQYF
>TRBV6-5|TRBJ2-6
CASSYLTTGANVLTF
>TRBV7-8|TRBJ1-1
CASSLRRTANTEAFF
>TRBV5-1|TRBJ2-1
CASSSTPSGDEQFF
>TRBV7-2|TRBJ1-2
CASSLGVLGNYGYTF
>TRBV5-1|TRBJ2-3
CASRFGVTTDTQYF
>TRBV4-1|TRBJ2-1
CASSRMGTGEDEQFF
>TRBV6-5|TRBJ2-5
CASSYGGVQETQYF
>TRBV10-3|TRBJ2-1
CAISEPGTSGNEQFF
>TRBV20-1|TRBJ2-2
CSARAPTFSGELFF
>TRBV7-9|TRBJ1-5
CASSLGVNQPQHF
>TRBV5-1|TRBJ1-1
CASSGAPGNTEAFF
>TRBV4-2|TRBJ2-1
CASSQVLAADNEQFF
>TRBV5-1|TRBJ1-1
CASSLAPRLEAFF
>TRBV7-9|TRBJ2-1
CASSLLTGFFNEQFF
>TRBV7-6|TRBJ1-6
CASSKGQVQSPLHF
>TRBV5-4|TRBJ2-5
CASSWGVEPETQYF
>TRBV5-1|TRBJ2-1
CASSLIDGPANEQFF
>TRBV7-6|TRBJ2-2
CASSPVTSGGTGELFF
>TRBV5-1|TRBJ1-2
CASRPGQNNYGYTF
>TRBV7-8|TRBJ2-2
CASSSRGPNTGELFF
>TRBV27|TRBJ2-2
CASSLSVEPGELFF
>TRBV5-1|TRBJ1-4
CASSLEGAREKLFF